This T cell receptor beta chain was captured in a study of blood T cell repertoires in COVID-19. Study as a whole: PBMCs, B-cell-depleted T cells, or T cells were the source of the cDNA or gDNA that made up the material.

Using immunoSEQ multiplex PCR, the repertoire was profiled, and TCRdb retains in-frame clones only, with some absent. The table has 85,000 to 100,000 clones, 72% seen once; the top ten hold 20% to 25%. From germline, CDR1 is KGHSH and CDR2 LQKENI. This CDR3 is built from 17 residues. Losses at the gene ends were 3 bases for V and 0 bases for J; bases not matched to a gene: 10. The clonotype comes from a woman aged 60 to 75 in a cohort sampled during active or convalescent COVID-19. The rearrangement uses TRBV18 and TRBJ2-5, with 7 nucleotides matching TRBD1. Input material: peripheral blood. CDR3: CASSPGVGTDYQETQYF. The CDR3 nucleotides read TGTGCCAGCTCACCGGGGGTGGGGACAGACTACCAAGAGACCCAGTACTTC.